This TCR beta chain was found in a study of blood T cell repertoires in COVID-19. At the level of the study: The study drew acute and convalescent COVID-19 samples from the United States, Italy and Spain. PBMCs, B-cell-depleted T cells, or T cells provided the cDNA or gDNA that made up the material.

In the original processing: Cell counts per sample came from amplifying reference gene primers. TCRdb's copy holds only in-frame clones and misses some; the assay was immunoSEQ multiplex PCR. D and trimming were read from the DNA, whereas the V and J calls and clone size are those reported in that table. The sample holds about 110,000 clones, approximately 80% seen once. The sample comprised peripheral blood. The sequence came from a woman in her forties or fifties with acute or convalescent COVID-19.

This chain's CDR3 is CASSLSGGGFGNTIYF. CDR3 bases: TGTGCCAGCAGTCTTTCGGGAGGGGGCTTTGGAAACACCATATATTTT. The V gene is TRBV7-3, the J gene TRBJ1-3; 7 nucleotides line up with TRBD1. The CDR3 sequence is 16 residues long. Germline loops: CDR1 SGHTA, CDR2 FQGTGA. Trimming removed 6 bases from V and 3 bases from J; junction bases left unmatched: 11.